These 2 T cell receptor beta chains were all obtained from the same sample, sequenced in a study of identifying expanded T cells in peripheral blood. Generated by immunoSEQ multiplex PCR, the TCRdb table keeps only in-frame clones and is missing some. The repertoire consists of more than 90,000 clones, with around 88% occurring once and the leading ten covering 17%. Material for sequencing was blood. Receptor source: a person aged 18-70 years in good health.

The chain links TRBV6-5 to TRBJ1-2; D uncertain. V was clipped by 6 bases and J by 3 bases, with 17 bases between them. This CDR3 region has 15 residues. Germline values: CDR1 MNHEY, CDR2 SVGAGI. The CDR3 protein is CASRPGFQTHYGYTF. The CDR3 DNA reads TGTGCCAGCAGGCCCGGTTTTCAGACCCACTATGGCTACACCTTC.

The V call is TRBV5-1, the J call TRBJ1-1; 7 bases align to TRBD1. J gave up 1 base and V 4 bases, and 7 bases lay outside the gene matches. The germline V gene encodes CDR1 SGHRS and CDR2 YFSETQ. The CDR3 is made up of 15 amino acids. The CDR3 loop reads CASSGEPGGNTEAFF. The CDR3 DNA reads TGCGCCAGCAGCGGAGAGCCAGGGGGGAACACTGAAGCTTTCTTT.